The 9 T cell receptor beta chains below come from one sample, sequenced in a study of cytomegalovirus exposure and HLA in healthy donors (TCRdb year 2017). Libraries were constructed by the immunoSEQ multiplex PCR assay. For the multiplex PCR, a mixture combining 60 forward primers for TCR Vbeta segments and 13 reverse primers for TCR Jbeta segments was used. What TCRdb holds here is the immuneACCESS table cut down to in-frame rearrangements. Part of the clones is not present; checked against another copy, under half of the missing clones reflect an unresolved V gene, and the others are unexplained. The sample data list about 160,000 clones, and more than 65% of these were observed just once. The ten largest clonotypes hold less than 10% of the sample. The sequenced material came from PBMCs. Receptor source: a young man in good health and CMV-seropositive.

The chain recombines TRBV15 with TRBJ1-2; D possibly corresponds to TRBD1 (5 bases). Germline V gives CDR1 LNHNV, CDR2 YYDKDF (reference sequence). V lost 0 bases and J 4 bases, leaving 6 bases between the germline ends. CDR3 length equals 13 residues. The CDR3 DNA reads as TGTGCCACCAGCAGAGATGGGGCCTATGGCTACACCTTC. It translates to CATSRDGAYGYTF.

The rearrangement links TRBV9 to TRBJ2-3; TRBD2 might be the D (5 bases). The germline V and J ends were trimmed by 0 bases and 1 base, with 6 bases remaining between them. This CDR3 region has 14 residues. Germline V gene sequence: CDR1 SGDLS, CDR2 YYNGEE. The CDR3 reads CASSVDGGTDTQYF. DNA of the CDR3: TGTGCCAGCAGCGTAGACGGGGGCACAGATACGCAGTATTTT.

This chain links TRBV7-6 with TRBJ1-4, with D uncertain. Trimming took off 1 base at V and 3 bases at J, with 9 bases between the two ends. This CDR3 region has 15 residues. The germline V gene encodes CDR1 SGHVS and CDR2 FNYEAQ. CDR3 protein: CASSLGPGSNEKLFF. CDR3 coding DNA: TGTGCCAGCAGCTTAGGTCCGGGGTCTAATGAAAAACTGTTTTTT.

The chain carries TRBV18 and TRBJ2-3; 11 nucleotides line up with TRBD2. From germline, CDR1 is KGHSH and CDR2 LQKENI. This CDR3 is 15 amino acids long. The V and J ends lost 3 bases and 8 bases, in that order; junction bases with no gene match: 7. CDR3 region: CASSPLGTSGSTQYF. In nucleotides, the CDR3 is TGTGCCAGCTCACCCCTCGGGACTAGCGGCAGTACGCAGTATTTT.

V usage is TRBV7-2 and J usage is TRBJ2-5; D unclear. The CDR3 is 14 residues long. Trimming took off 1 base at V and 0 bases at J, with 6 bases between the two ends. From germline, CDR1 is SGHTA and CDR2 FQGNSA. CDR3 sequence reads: CASSLVQYQETQYF. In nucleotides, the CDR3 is TGTGCCAGCAGCTTAGTTCAGTACCAAGAGACCCAGTACTTC.

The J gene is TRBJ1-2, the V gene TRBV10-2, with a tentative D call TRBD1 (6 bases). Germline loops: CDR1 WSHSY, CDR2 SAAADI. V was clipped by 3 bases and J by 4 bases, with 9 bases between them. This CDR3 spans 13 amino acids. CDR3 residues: CASSEDRSYGYTF. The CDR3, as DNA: TGCGCCAGCAGTGAAGACAGGAGCTATGGCTACACCTTC.

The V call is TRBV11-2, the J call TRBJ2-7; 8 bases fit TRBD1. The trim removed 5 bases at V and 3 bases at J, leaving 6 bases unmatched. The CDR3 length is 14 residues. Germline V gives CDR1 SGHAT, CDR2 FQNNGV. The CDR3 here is CASSTTDRGYEQYF. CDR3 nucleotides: TGTGCCAGCAGCACCACCGACAGGGGCTACGAGCAGTACTTC.

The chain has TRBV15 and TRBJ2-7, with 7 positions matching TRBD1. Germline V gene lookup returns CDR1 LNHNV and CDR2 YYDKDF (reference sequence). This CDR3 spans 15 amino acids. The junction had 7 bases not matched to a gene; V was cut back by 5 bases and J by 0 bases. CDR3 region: CATSPGQASSYEQYF. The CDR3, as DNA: TGTGCCACCAGCCCCGGACAGGCGAGCTCCTACGAGCAGTACTTC.

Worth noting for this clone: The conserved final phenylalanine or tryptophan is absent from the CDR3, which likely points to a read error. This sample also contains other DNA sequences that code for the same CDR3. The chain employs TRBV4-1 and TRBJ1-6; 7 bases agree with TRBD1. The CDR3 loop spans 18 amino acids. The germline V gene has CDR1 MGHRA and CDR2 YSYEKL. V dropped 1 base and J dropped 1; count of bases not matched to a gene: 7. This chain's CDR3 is CASSQGPAGGSYNSPLHL. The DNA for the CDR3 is TGCGCCAGCAGCCAAGGTCCGGCAGGGGGTTCCTATAATTCACCCCTCCACCTT.